The sequence of this T cell receptor beta chain was determined in a study of cytomegalovirus exposure and HLA in healthy donors. The CDR3 contains 14 residues. V was trimmed by 4 bases and J by 9 bases, leaving 16 bases between them. Per germline, CDR1 MNHNY and CDR2 SVGAGI (reference sequence). The PCR made use of 60 Vbeta and 13 Jbeta primers. Repertoires were generated with immunoSEQ multiplex PCR, while TCRdb's copy carries only in-frame clones and drops some. In the table there are 150,000 to 200,000 clones, approximately 80% of which are singletons. The sample holds one count of this clone. The source material was PBMCs. The clonotype was recovered from a female donor in good health and CMV-seronegative. V and J are TRBV6-6 and TRBJ1-5; D unresolved. CDR3 DNA sequence: TGTGCCAGCAGTTCCCAAGGACCGGGGTGGCCCCAGCATTTT. It encodes CASSSQGPGWPQHF.